These T cell receptor beta chains were read from a single sample in a study of blood T cell repertoires in COVID-19. The table came from immunoSEQ multiplex PCR; TCRdb's copy has only in-frame clones and leaves some out. Counted here are a few hundred thousand clones, 80% to 90% occurring once; the ten biggest clones make up 4.3%. Sequences were obtained from PBMCs or T cells enriched from blood (not recorded which). Source of these receptors: a woman in her 30s who had recovered from COVID-19. Both conserved end residues are part of each CDR3. A D gene is named only where the DNA matches it firmly. Clone size is stated in some rows and not others, as once, few, many or a class when expanded.

abundance: NA; v_gene: TRBV19; d_gene: TRBD1; j_gene: TRBJ2-3; CDR3aa: CASSPDRGTDTQYF; CDR3nt: TGTGCCAGTAGCCCGGACAGGGGGACAGATACGCAGTATTTT
abundance: NA; v_gene: TRBV30; d_gene: NA; j_gene: TRBJ1-6; CDR3aa: CAWSVGDNSPLHF; CDR3nt: TGTGCCTGGAGTGTAGGAGATAATTCACCCCTCCACTTT
abundance: NA; v_gene: TRBV10-2; d_gene: NA; j_gene: TRBJ2-3; CDR3aa: CASSEVGGPDTQYF; CDR3nt: TGCGCCAGCAGTGAGGTGGGGGGGCCAGATACGCAGTATTTT
abundance: NA; v_gene: TRBV5-8; d_gene: TRBD1; j_gene: TRBJ1-3; CDR3aa: CASSLRGPWDTIYF; CDR3nt: TGTGCCAGCAGCTTGAGGGGGCCGTGGGACACCATATATTTT
abundance: NA; v_gene: TRBV5-4; d_gene: TRBD2; j_gene: TRBJ2-2; CDR3aa: CASSLQRFSGRAPGELFF; CDR3nt: TGTGCCAGCAGCTTGCAGCGGTTTAGCGGGAGGGCCCCCGGGGAGCTGTTTTTT
abundance: NA; v_gene: TRBV9; d_gene: NA; j_gene: TRBJ2-2; CDR3aa: CASSFRTDPGELFF; CDR3nt: TGTGCCAGCAGCTTCAGGACAGACCCCGGGGAGCTGTTTTTT
abundance: NA; v_gene: TRBV4-1; d_gene: NA; j_gene: TRBJ2-1; CDR3aa: CASSPGGRGLVEQFF; CDR3nt: TGCGCCAGCAGCCCAGGGGGACGGGGACTTGTTGAGCAGTTCTTC
abundance: NA; v_gene: TRBV29-1; d_gene: TRBD1; j_gene: TRBJ2-7; CDR3aa: CSVEGDRSEQYF; CDR3nt: TGCAGCGTTGAAGGGGACAGAAGCGAGCAGTACTTC
abundance: NA; v_gene: TRBV15; d_gene: NA; j_gene: TRBJ1-6; CDR3aa: CATSGDRHNSPLHF; CDR3nt: TGTGCCACCAGCGGCGACAGACATAATTCACCCCTCCACTTT
abundance: NA; v_gene: TRBV18; d_gene: TRBD1; j_gene: TRBJ1-2; CDR3aa: CASSPQGAYGYTF; CDR3nt: TGTGCCAGCTCACCCCAGGGGGCCTATGGCTACACCTTC
abundance: NA; v_gene: TRBV4-1; d_gene: NA; j_gene: TRBJ1-3; CDR3aa: CASSQVGSYIGNTIYF; CDR3nt: TGCGCCAGCAGCCAAGTAGGGAGCTATATCGGAAACACCATATATTTT
abundance: NA; v_gene: TRBV11-2; d_gene: NA; j_gene: TRBJ1-2; CDR3aa: CASSLDLTATVETF; CDR3nt: TGTGCCAGCAGCTTAGATCTCACAGCCACAGTGGAAACCTTC
abundance: NA; v_gene: TRBV10-2; d_gene: TRBD2; j_gene: TRBJ2-3; CDR3aa: CATRTSGGVDTQYF; CDR3nt: TGCGCCACCCGGACTAGCGGGGGGGTTGATACGCAGTATTTT
abundance: NA; v_gene: TRBV25-1; d_gene: TRBD1; j_gene: TRBJ1-2; CDR3aa: CASSKTGANYGYTF; CDR3nt: TGTGCCAGCAGTAAGACAGGGGCCAACTATGGCTACACCTTC
abundance: NA; v_gene: TRBV5-1; d_gene: NA; j_gene: TRBJ1-4; CDR3aa: CASSLEARENEKLFF; CDR3nt: TGCGCCAGCAGCTTGGAAGCCAGGGAAAATGAAAAACTGTTTTTT
abundance: NA; v_gene: TRBV19; d_gene: TRBD1; j_gene: TRBJ2-1; CDR3aa: CASKDDRGEIYSYNEQFF; CDR3nt: TGTGCCAGTAAGGACGACAGGGGCGAAATTTACTCCTACAATGAGCAGTTCTTC
abundance: NA; v_gene: TRBV27; d_gene: NA; j_gene: TRBJ2-7; CDR3aa: CASSLSGQTYEQYF; CDR3nt: TGTGCCAGCAGTTTATCGGGCCAAACCTACGAGCAGTACTTC
abundance: NA; v_gene: TRBV30; d_gene: NA; j_gene: TRBJ2-7; CDR3aa: CAWRGADYEQYF; CDR3nt: TGTGCCTGGCGGGGGGCCGACTACGAGCAGTACTTC
abundance: once; v_gene: TRBV6-5; d_gene: TRBD1; j_gene: TRBJ2-7; CDR3aa: CASTALGTAYEQYF; CDR3nt: TGTGCCAGCACCGCACTAGGGACAGCCTACGAGCAGTACTTC
abundance: NA; v_gene: TRBV21-1; d_gene: NA; j_gene: TRBJ2-7; CDR3aa: CASSGRDREDKGQYF; CDR3nt: TGTGCCAGCAGCGGCCGGGACAGGGAGGATAAAGGACAGTACTTC
abundance: NA; v_gene: TRBV5-5; d_gene: NA; j_gene: TRBJ1-6; CDR3aa: CASSLARANSPLHF; CDR3nt: TGTGCCAGCAGCTTAGCCAGGGCGAATTCACCCCTCCACTTT
abundance: NA; v_gene: TRBV15; d_gene: TRBD2; j_gene: TRBJ2-1; CDR3aa: CATSREGGYSEQFF; CDR3nt: TGTGCCACCAGCAGAGAGGGAGGGTACAGTGAGCAGTTCTTC
abundance: NA; v_gene: TRBV10-3; d_gene: TRBD2; j_gene: TRBJ2-2; CDR3aa: CAIRQIAGSHPPGELFF; CDR3nt: TGTGCCATCAGACAGATAGCGGGAAGCCACCCCCCCGGGGAGCTGTTTTTT
abundance: NA; v_gene: TRBV3-1/TRBV3-2; d_gene: TRBD1; j_gene: TRBJ1-2; CDR3aa: CASSPPTGGDGYTF; CDR3nt: TGTGCCAGCAGCCCTCCTACAGGGGGCGACGGCTACACCTTC
abundance: NA; v_gene: TRBV20-1; d_gene: TRBD2; j_gene: TRBJ2-3; CDR3aa: CSASAAGGTDTQYF; CDR3nt: TGCAGTGCTAGTGCGGCGGGGGGCACAGATACGCAGTATTTT
abundance: NA; v_gene: TRBV5-1; d_gene: NA; j_gene: TRBJ2-1; CDR3aa: CASSFGGNEQFF; CDR3nt: TGCGCCAGCAGCTTCGGGGGCAATGAGCAGTTCTTC
abundance: few; v_gene: TRBV29-1; d_gene: NA; j_gene: TRBJ1-5; CDR3aa: CSVGVGGVGQPQHF; CDR3nt: TGCAGCGTTGGAGTGGGGGGGGTTGGACAGCCCCAGCATTTT
abundance: NA; v_gene: TRBV23-1; d_gene: TRBD2; j_gene: TRBJ2-3; CDR3aa: CASSQHSLAGGSTDTQYF; CDR3nt: TGCGCCAGCAGTCAACACAGCCTAGCGGGAGGGAGCACAGATACGCAGTATTTT
abundance: NA; v_gene: TRBV2; d_gene: NA; j_gene: TRBJ2-1; CDR3aa: CASSDLGRGQYNEQFF; CDR3nt: TGTGCCAGCAGTGATTTAGGCAGGGGCCAGTACAATGAGCAGTTCTTC
abundance: NA; v_gene: TRBV2; d_gene: NA; j_gene: TRBJ2-7; CDR3aa: CASSFRISGISEQYF; CDR3nt: TGTGCCAGCAGTTTTCGTATCTCAGGGATTAGCGAGCAGTACTTC
abundance: NA; v_gene: TRBV30; d_gene: TRBD1; j_gene: TRBJ2-5; CDR3aa: CAWTGDRGETQYF; CDR3nt: TGTGCCTGGACCGGGGACAGGGGAGAGACCCAGTACTTC
abundance: NA; v_gene: TRBV7-6; d_gene: TRBD1; j_gene: TRBJ2-3; CDR3aa: CASSSGQGGDTQYF; CDR3nt: TGTGCCAGCAGCTCGGGACAGGGGGGAGATACGCAGTATTTT
abundance: once; v_gene: TRBV28; d_gene: NA; j_gene: TRBJ2-7; CDR3aa: CASSLPSPGASSYEQYF; CDR3nt: TGTGCCAGCAGTTTACCAAGCCCAGGGGCTAGCTCCTACGAGCAGTACTTC
abundance: NA; v_gene: TRBV29-1; d_gene: TRBD1; j_gene: TRBJ1-2; CDR3aa: CSLQGAYGGYTF; CDR3nt: TGCAGCTTACAGGGGGCTTATGGTGGCTACACCTTC
abundance: NA; v_gene: TRBV28; d_gene: NA; j_gene: TRBJ2-7; CDR3aa: CASMSGGQNYEQYF; CDR3nt: TGTGCCAGCATGAGTGGGGGCCAGAACTACGAGCAGTACTTC
abundance: NA; v_gene: TRBV24-1; d_gene: NA; j_gene: TRBJ1-5; CDR3aa: CATSQGGDQPQHF; CDR3nt: TGTGCCACCAGTCAGGGAGGGGACCAGCCCCAGCATTTT
abundance: NA; v_gene: TRBV14; d_gene: NA; j_gene: TRBJ2-5; CDR3aa: CASSLRAALRETQYF; CDR3nt: TGTGCCAGCAGCCTCCGCGCCGCTCTCAGGGAGACCCAGTACTTC
abundance: once; v_gene: TRBV6-5; d_gene: NA; j_gene: TRBJ2-7; CDR3aa: CASGRYEQYF; CDR3nt: TGTGCCAGCGGCCGCTACGAGCAGTACTTC
abundance: once; v_gene: TRBV28; d_gene: NA; j_gene: TRBJ1-5; CDR3aa: CASREDSFGQPQHF; CDR3nt: TGTGCCAGCAGGGAAGACAGTTTCGGTCAGCCCCAGCATTTT
abundance: NA; v_gene: TRBV10-2; d_gene: NA; j_gene: TRBJ1-5; CDR3aa: CASSEPSQPQHF; CDR3nt: TGCGCCAGCAGTGAGCCCAGTCAGCCCCAGCATTTT
abundance: NA; v_gene: TRBV3-1/TRBV3-2; d_gene: NA; j_gene: TRBJ1-2; CDR3aa: CASSQEMRSVGHSLYGYTF; CDR3nt: TGTGCCAGCAGCCAAGAAATGAGGTCGGTCGGACATTCCCTTTATGGCTACACCTTC
abundance: NA; v_gene: TRBV19; d_gene: NA; j_gene: TRBJ1-1; CDR3aa: CASSMFPGIQGGATGAFF; CDR3nt: TGTGCCAGTAGTATGTTCCCGGGGATTCAGGGCGGGGCGACTGGGGCTTTCTTT
abundance: NA; v_gene: TRBV30; d_gene: NA; j_gene: TRBJ1-1; CDR3aa: CAWRPPGGAAFF; CDR3nt: TGTGCCTGGAGACCACCGGGGGGCGCGGCTTTCTTT
abundance: NA; v_gene: TRBV10-3; d_gene: NA; j_gene: TRBJ2-1; CDR3aa: CAISEPQAIYNEQFF; CDR3nt: TGTGCCATCAGTGAGCCCCAGGCAATCTACAATGAGCAGTTCTTC
abundance: NA; v_gene: TRBV28; d_gene: NA; j_gene: TRBJ1-2; CDR3aa: CASSFEVLYGYTF; CDR3nt: TGTGCCAGCAGTTTTGAAGTACTCTATGGCTACACCTTC
abundance: NA; v_gene: TRBV18; d_gene: NA; j_gene: TRBJ1-4; CDR3aa: CASSPPLSEKLFF; CDR3nt: TGTGCCAGCTCACCACCCTTGTCTGAAAAACTGTTTTTT
abundance: NA; v_gene: TRBV11-2; d_gene: NA; j_gene: TRBJ1-2; CDR3aa: CASSSPGRVYGYTF; CDR3nt: TGTGCCAGCAGCTCTCCCGGCAGGGTCTATGGCTACACCTTC
abundance: once; v_gene: TRBV10-3; d_gene: NA; j_gene: TRBJ1-1; CDR3aa: CAISESTGEAFF; CDR3nt: TGTGCCATCAGTGAGTCGACAGGTGAAGCTTTCTTT
abundance: NA; v_gene: TRBV19; d_gene: NA; j_gene: TRBJ1-5; CDR3aa: CASSRGDQPQHF; CDR3nt: TGTGCCAGTAGTAGGGGGGATCAGCCCCAGCATTTT
abundance: NA; v_gene: TRBV3-1/TRBV3-2; d_gene: NA; j_gene: TRBJ1-1; CDR3aa: CASSPAPLGAAEAFF; CDR3nt: TGTGCCAGCAGCCCCGCGCCCCTTGGGGCCGCTGAAGCTTTCTTT